This T cell receptor beta chain was observed in a study of blood T cell repertoires in COVID-19. Study-wide background: COVID-19 samples, acute and convalescent, were from the United States, Italy and Spain.

In the source study's methods: Nucleated cell number was recorded as an estimate derived from reference gene primer amplification. Clones were read by immunoSEQ multiplex PCR, and TCRdb kept only the in-frame ones, dropping some. V and J calls plus clone size are reproduced from that table; the DNA served to infer D and trimming. Of 200,000 to 250,000 clones listed, about four fifths are singletons. Between the trimmed V and J ends, which lost 4 bases and 0 bases, there was a span of 13 bases. CDR3 length: 15 amino acids. Germline V gives CDR1 SGHRS, CDR2 YFSETQ. V gene TRBV5-1 combines with J gene TRBJ1-1; D uncertain. The sample taken for sequencing was peripheral blood. The clonotype comes from a man under 40 who had recovered from COVID-19. DNA for the CDR3: TGCGCCAGCAGCCGGGAGGCGGAATTGAACACTGAAGCTTTCTTT. This translates into CASSREAELNTEAFF.